This passage covers 8 T cell receptor beta chains from one sample sequenced in a study of T cells in women clearing cervical HPV infection. TCRdb keeps only in-frame clones here, not all; method: immunoSEQ multiplex PCR. The sample has about 30,000 clones; the top ten hold approximately 16%. The sample consisted of blood buffy coat. These receptor sequences come from a woman between 18 and 70 years old with a cervical HPV16 infection that either progressed to CIN3+ or cleared (not recorded which).

The CDR3 loop reads CASNSGQSYNEQFF. The part of the CDR3 DNA that was read is TGCGCCAGCAACTCGGGACAGTCCTACAATGAG. This chain connects TRBV5-1 to TRBJ2-1, with 7 positions matching TRBD1. The CDR3 end lies 3 residues beyond the end of the read and is filled in from the germline J gene. This CDR3 is 14 amino acids long. V was pared by 6 bases and J by 1 base, with 4 bases of the junction left unmatched. In germline, CDR1 is SGHRS, CDR2 YFSETQ.

CDR3: CASSLEREGRETQYF. CDR3 bases read: TGTGCCAGCAGCTTAGAGCGGGAGGGCCGGGAGACG. The chain employs TRBV7-9 and TRBJ2-3; 10 bases are shared with TRBD2. The CDR3 end lies 3 residues beyond the end of the read and is filled in from the germline J gene. In germline, CDR1 is SEHNR, CDR2 FQNEAQ (reference sequence). The CDR3 runs 15 residues. Variable domain in full (rest from reference TRBV7-9 and TRBJ2-3): DTGVSQNPRHKITKRGQNVTFRCDPISEHNRLYWYRQTLGQGPEFLTYFQNEAQLEKSRLLSDRFSAERPKGSFSTLEIQRTEQGDSAMYLCASSLEREGRETQYFGPGTRLTVL.

Comment on this clone: Coverage ceases 3 residues before the CDR3 finishes, and the germline J gene fills in the end. This chain joins TRBV18 and TRBJ2-7, with TRBD1 identical over 7 bases. The J segment lost 1 base and the V segment lost 3 bases, leaving 6 bases of the junction unmatched. Germline loops: CDR1 KGHSH, CDR2 LQKENI. This CDR3 region has 15 residues. CDR3 bases read: TGTGCCAGCTCACCGTGGGACAGCGATTCCTACGAG. It is translated as CASSPWDSDSYE. The entire CDR3 reads CASSPWDSDSYEQYF.

With respect to this clone: The read halts 3 residues ahead of the CDR3 end, with the missing end drawn from the germline J gene. The chain joins TRBV7-9 to TRBJ2-4; 7 positions agree with TRBD1. Germline V gives CDR1 SEHNR, CDR2 FQNEAQ (reference sequence). The CDR3 loop spans 14 amino acids. This CDR3 reads CASSSTGSIGGQYF. Incomplete CDR3 DNA: TGTGCCAGCAGCTCGACAGGGAGTATTGGCGGT.

A remark on this clone: The read falls 3 residues short of the CDR3 end, and the missing part is taken from the germline J gene. The chain uses TRBV18 and TRBJ1-2, with a weak D call TRBD1 (5 bases). The CDR3 spans 14 residues. Per germline, CDR1 KGHSH and CDR2 LQKENI. CDR3 region: CASSKIAGEDTYTF. CDR3 DNA, as far as it was read: TGTGCCAGCTCAAAAATAGCGGGGGAAGATACC.

Comment on this clone: The read ends 3 residues early relative to the CDR3; the germline J gene fills the gap. This chain uses TRBV6-4 with TRBJ2-3; TRBD2 aligns across 11 bases. The CDR3 is 21 residues long. The V gene end was trimmed by 2 bases and the J gene end by 0 bases; junction bases not matched to a gene: 16. Germline V gene data show CDR1 as MRHNA and CDR2 as SNTAGT. The chain's CDR3 is CASSDPTGGSGRELSTDTQYF. The CDR3 bases that were read are TGTGCCAGCAGTGACCCTACAGGTGGTAGCGGGAGGGAACTTAGCACAGATACG.

As to this clone: The missing CDR3 end, 3 residues past where the read stops, is filled in from the germline J gene. This chain joins TRBV5-1 and TRBJ1-1; D gene ambiguous. Germline V gene lookup returns CDR1 SGHRS and CDR2 YFSETQ. V dropped 0 bases and J dropped 1 base, with 4 bases sitting between them. This CDR3 region has 13 residues. CDR3 sequence: CASSLAGNTEAFF. The CDR3 bases that were read are TGCGCCAGCAGCTTGGCCGGGAACACTGAA.

Details on this clone: The read ends 3 residues early relative to the CDR3; the germline J gene fills the gap. This chain links TRBV19 with TRBJ1-5; unclear D gene. V was pared by 0 bases and J by 0 bases, with 9 bases between. The germline V gene has CDR1 LNHDA and CDR2 SQIVND (reference sequence). CDR3 length: 16 residues. The sequenced part of the CDR3 DNA is TGTGCCAGTAGTATAGATAGGGCTCATAGCAATCAGCCC. It yields the protein CASSIDRAHSNQP. The whole CDR3 region reads CASSIDRAHSNQPQHF.